The 10 T cell receptor beta chains below come from one sample, sequenced in a study of human T cells and chemical hapten exposure. Time point reported: patch test 2, 6 weeks after DPC sensitization. Specified treatment: therapeutic diphenylcyclopropenone sensitization with weekly scalp DPC. TCRdb re-derived calls from the RACE reads in MiXCR, one entry per CDR3 protein. The table shows some 350,000 distinct CDR3 sequences, with around 6% occurring only once. Sequences were derived from whole blood, sampled in connection with sensitization to the hapten diphenylcyclopropenone (DPC). All receptors derive from a woman between 18 and 29 years old with alopecia areata. Some clones in this sample may be carry-over from other donors' samples.

This clonotype has at least ten counts. The chain has TRBV6-5 and TRBJ1-1; D unclear. CDR1 and CDR2 from the germline V gene are MNHEY and SVGAGI. Deletions cut 0 bases from V and 9 bases from J, with 11 bases between. This CDR3 is built from 13 residues. DNA for the CDR3: TGTGCCAGCAGTTACTCGCAATCCCAAAAAGCTTTCTTT. Translated, it gives CASSYSQSQKAFF.

This clonotype has just a few counts. The chain recombines TRBV7-9 with TRBJ2-7; D gene uncertain. Germline lookup yields CDR1 SEHNR and CDR2 FQNEAQ (reference sequence). The CDR3 sequence is 12 residues long. The V gene lost 6 bases and the J gene lost 3 bases, with 9 bases spanning the gap. The CDR3 spells CASSQELYEQYF. The CDR3 region has the DNA TGTGCCAGCAGTCAGGAACTCTACGAGCAGTACTTC.

This clonotype was seen a few times. The chain carries TRBV28 and TRBJ2-3, with TRBD2 as a possible D gene (6 bases). The V gene's germline CDR1 is MDHEN and CDR2 SYDVKM. V gave up 4 bases and J gave up 0 bases, with 17 bases separating them. The CDR3 loop spans 17 amino acids. CDR3 DNA sequence: TGTGCCAGCAGTTCCGGCCGGGACTCCCTTAGCACAGATACGCAGTATTTT. This translates into CASSSGRDSLSTDTQYF.

The CDR3 reads CAIAKDRRDRGAFF. The CDR3 DNA reads TGTGCCATCGCTAAGGACAGGCGGGATCGGGGAGCTTTCTTT. This chain uses TRBV5-5 with TRBJ1-1; 7 bases are shared with TRBD1. The CDR3 runs to 14 residues. The V and J ends lost 9 bases and 10 bases, in that order; junction bases with no gene match: 18. Germline values: CDR1 SGHKS, CDR2 YYEKEE (reference sequence).

This clonotype was picked up many times. The chain is built from TRBV4-3 and TRBJ2-2; a weak D match, TRBD2 (5 bases). Germline values: CDR1 LGHNA, CDR2 YSLEER. The CDR3 spans 14 residues. The ends were cut back, 5 bases at V and 2 bases at J, with 9 bases in the middle. CDR3 bases: TGCGCCAGCAGCTCGGGATTCAACACCGGGGAGCTGTTTTTT. Translation gives CASSSGFNTGELFF.

This clonotype has more than one count but fewer than ten. The chain links TRBV25-1 to TRBJ1-6; perhaps TRBD1 as D (6 bases). The CDR3 extends over 14 amino acids. Per the germline V gene, CDR1 is MGHDK and CDR2 is SYGVNS. Trimming pared 4 bases from V and 7 bases from J, leaving 11 bases between. The CDR3 reads CASSGIGTNSPLHF. In DNA, the CDR3 is TGTGCCAGCAGTGGTATCGGGACAAATTCACCCCTCCACTTT.

This clonotype was detected a few times. This chain connects TRBV5-1 to TRBJ2-6; D is ambiguous. The CDR3 covers 16 residues. Trimming left V 0 bases short and J 9 bases short, with 16 bases between. Germline CDR1 SGHRS, CDR2 YFSETQ. CDR3 protein: CASSLAPPGEINVLTF. CDR3 sequence (DNA): TGCGCCAGCAGCTTGGCCCCGCCAGGTGAGATCAACGTCCTGACTTTC. The full variable domain, in which reference TRBV5-1 and TRBJ2-6 provide the parts outside the CDR3, is KAGVTQTPRYLIKTRGQQVTLSCSPISGHRSVSWYQQTPGQGLQFLFEYFSETQRNKGNFPGRFSGRQFSNSRSEMNVSTLELGDSALYLCASSLAPPGEINVLTFGAGSRLTVL.

This rearrangement joins TRBV5-4 to TRBJ2-6, with D possibly being TRBD1 or TRBD2 (5 bases each). The length of the CDR3 is 15 residues. The V gene lost 4 bases and the J gene lost 0 bases, with 8 bases spanning the gap. The germline V gene encodes CDR1 SGHNT and CDR2 YYREEE (reference sequence). The CDR3 sequence: CASSRGDSGANVLTF. The CDR3 region has the DNA TGTGCCAGCAGCCGAGGGGACTCTGGGGCCAACGTCCTGACTTTC. Combining the CDR3 with reference TRBV5-4 and TRBJ2-6 gives the whole variable domain ETGVTQSPTHLIKTRGQQVTLRCSSQSGHNTVSWYQQALGQGPQFIFQYYREEENGRGNFPPRFSGLQFPNYSSELNVNALELDDSALYLCASSRGDSGANVLTFGAGSRLTVL.

Only a few counts were recorded for this clonotype. V is TRBV12-3 or TRBV12-4 and J is TRBJ2-3; D is uncertain. Deletions cut 7 bases from V and 0 bases from J, with 14 bases between. The CDR3 consists of 15 residues. Here the CDR3 DNA reads TGTGCCAGCACTCCGATGGGTGGGAGCACAGATACGCAGTATTTT. It is translated as CASTPMGGSTDTQYF.

This clonotype was counted a few times. A junction end diverges from the germline sequence, so it may reflect a read error. This rearrangement joins TRBV5-1 to TRBJ2-5; D uncertain. This CDR3 has 13 residues. Germline CDR1 is SGHRS and CDR2 is YFSETQ. CDR3: CASSLGEQGTQYF. In nucleotides, the CDR3 is TGCGCCAGCAGCTTGGGCGAACAAGGGACCCAGTACTTC.